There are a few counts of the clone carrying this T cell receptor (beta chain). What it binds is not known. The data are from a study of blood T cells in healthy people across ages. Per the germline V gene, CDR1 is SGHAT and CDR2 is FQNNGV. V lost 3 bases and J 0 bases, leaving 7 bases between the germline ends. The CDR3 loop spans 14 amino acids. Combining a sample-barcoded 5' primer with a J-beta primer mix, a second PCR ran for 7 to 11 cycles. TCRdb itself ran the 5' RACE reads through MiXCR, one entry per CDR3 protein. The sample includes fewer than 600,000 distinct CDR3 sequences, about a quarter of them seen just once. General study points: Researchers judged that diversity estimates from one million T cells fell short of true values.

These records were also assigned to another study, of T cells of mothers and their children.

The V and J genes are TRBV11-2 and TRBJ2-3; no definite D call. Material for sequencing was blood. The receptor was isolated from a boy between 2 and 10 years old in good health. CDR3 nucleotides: TGTGCCAGCAGCTTGAGAGCAAGCACAGATACGCAGTATTTT. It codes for CASSLRASTDTQYF.